The entry that follows covers one T cell receptor (beta chain) sequence. What it binds is not known. A read error may account for a junction end that differs from germline. PCR was performed using 60 Vbeta and 13 Jbeta primers. Method: immunoSEQ multiplex PCR; TCRdb's copy keeps in-frame clones and lacks some. In the table there are some 38,000 clones, 53% of which are singletons. CDR1 and CDR2 from the germline V gene are ENHRY and SYGVKD. The CDR3 sequence is 15 residues long. These data come from a study of cytomegalovirus exposure and HLA in healthy donors. Study results and caveats: Later, TCR association rates were found to vary by HLA locus, highest for DRB1 and lowest for HLA-C. For TCR beta chains, V- and J-gene trimming was later linked to a missense DCLRE1C variant. In vitro experiments confirmed that three CMV-associated chains were specific for CMV antigens.

This sequence was found in a middle-aged woman in good health and CMV-seropositive. The material sequenced was PBMCs. The chain joins TRBV10-3 to TRBJ1-1, with D perhaps matching TRBD1 (6 bases). CDR3 DNA: TGTGCCATCAGTGACAGGGGAGGGGAGGATACTGGAGCTTTCTTT. It translates to CAISDRGGEDTGAFF.